Below, 24 T cell receptor beta chains from the same sample are listed, as sequenced in a study of cytomegalovirus exposure and HLA in healthy donors (TCRdb year 2017). The method was the immunoSEQ multiplex PCR assay. For the multiplex PCR, a mixture combining 60 forward primers for TCR Vbeta segments and 13 reverse primers for TCR Jbeta segments was used. TCRdb took over this immuneACCESS table, retaining in-frame rearrangements with V and J assigned. Such tables are incomplete; in checked studies, under half of the missing clones stem from an unresolved V gene, and the remainder is unexplained. Across this sample there are fewer than 95,000 clones, with around 80% seen only once. 2% to 2.5% of the sample goes to the ten largest clones. Sequencing used PBMCs. These receptors were collected from a man aged 18 to 29 in good health and CMV-seronegative.

This clone was picked up a small number of times. CDR3 loop: CASSEAPSGGISDTQYF. The CDR3 region has the DNA TGTGCCAGCAGTGAAGCCCCTAGCGGGGGGATTAGCGATACGCAGTATTTT. The J gene is TRBJ2-3, the V gene TRBV6-1, with TRBD2 matching 11 bases. Germline V gene data show CDR1 as MNHNS and CDR2 as SASEGT. The CDR3 sequence is 17 residues long. The V and J ends lost 0 bases and 6 bases, in that order; junction bases with no gene match: 8.

This chain links TRBV9 with TRBJ2-7, with D tentatively TRBD2 (5 bases). Germline CDR1 SGDLS, CDR2 YYNGEE. The V end lost 0 bases, the J end lost 3 bases, and 13 bases lay between the germline ends. This CDR3 region has 15 residues. CDR3 loop: CASSVVPSNDYEQYF. The DNA for the CDR3 is TGTGCCAGCAGCGTAGTCCCTAGCAATGACTACGAGCAGTACTTC. The variable domain in full, completed from reference TRBV9 and TRBJ2-7, reads DSGVTQTPKHLITATGQRVTLRCSPRSGDLSVYWYQQSLDQGLQFLIQYYNGEERAKGNILERFSAQQFPDLHSELNLSSLELGDSALYFCASSVVPSNDYEQYFGPGTRLTVT.

This clone was seen a few times. The sample contains more than one DNA sequence encoding this CDR3. This chain joins TRBV6-5 and TRBJ2-5; TRBD2 aligns across 9 bases. The CDR3 runs to 13 residues. Per the germline V gene, CDR1 is MNHEY and CDR2 is SVGAGI. Trimming removed 6 bases from V and 2 bases from J; junction bases left unmatched: 1. The CDR3 nucleotides are TGTGCCAGCAGGAGCGGGGGGCAAGAGACCCAGTACTTC. Translation gives CASRSGGQETQYF.

This chain links TRBV5-1 with TRBJ2-2; TRBD2 aligns across 7 bases. Looked up from germline, CDR1 is SGHRS and CDR2 is YFSETQ. V lost 0 bases and J lost 2; bases outside the gene matches: 4. The CDR3 has 16 residues. The CDR3 DNA reads as TGCGCCAGCAGCTTGGGAGGGACTACCAACACCGGGGAGCTGTTTTTT. It encodes CASSLGGTTNTGELFF. The variable domain in full, completed from reference TRBV5-1 and TRBJ2-2, reads KAGVTQTPRYLIKTRGQQVTLSCSPISGHRSVSWYQQTPGQGLQFLFEYFSETQRNKGNFPGRFSGRQFSNSRSEMNVSTLELGDSALYLCASSLGGTTNTGELFFGEGSRLTVL.

This clone was seen a few times. This rearrangement joins TRBV18 to TRBJ1-3; D unresolved. Per germline, CDR1 KGHSH and CDR2 LQKENI. V shed 4 bases and J shed 0 bases, with 7 bases lying between them. The CDR3 totals 14 residues. CDR3 DNA: TGTGCCAGCTCACGCGACATCTCTGGAAACACCATATATTTT. Translating gives CASSRDISGNTIYF.

The table lists this clone with a few counts. The gene calls are TRBV6-6 and TRBJ1-3; perhaps TRBD1 as D (6 bases). V dropped 3 bases and J dropped 3 bases, with 9 bases sitting between them. This CDR3 has 14 residues. Per the germline V gene, CDR1 is MNHNY and CDR2 is SVGAGI (reference sequence). In DNA form, the CDR3 reads TGTGCCAGCAGTTATGCAGGGGTTGGAAACACCATATATTTT. This codes for CASSYAGVGNTIYF.

This chain joins TRBV4-1 and TRBJ2-1; D possibly corresponds to TRBD2 (6 bases). CDR1 MGHRA and CDR2 YSYEKL come from the germline V gene. V was cut by 1 base and J by 4 bases, with 11 bases left in between. The CDR3 loop spans 15 amino acids. The CDR3 sequence: CASSQAAGIYNEQFF. Here the CDR3 DNA reads TGCGCCAGCAGCCAAGCCGCGGGGATATACAATGAGCAGTTCTTC.

This chain links TRBV6-4 with TRBJ2-3; TRBD2 matches at 7 bases. J was trimmed by 6 bases and V by 0 bases; bases with no gene match: 9. The CDR3 has 16 residues. CDR1 is MRHNA and CDR2 is SNTAGT in the germline V gene. CDR3 protein: CASSDSGGSHGDTQYF. The DNA of the CDR3 is TGTGCCAGCAGTGACTCCGGGGGGTCCCACGGTGATACGCAGTATTTT.

CDR3 bases: TGTGCCACCAGCAGAGATCCCACTGCCACAGATACGCAGTATTTT. Translating gives CATSRDPTATDTQYF. The V gene is TRBV15, the J gene TRBJ2-3; D uncertain. The V and J ends lost 0 bases and 2 bases respectively, with 9 bases between them. This CDR3 is built from 15 residues. Per germline, CDR1 LNHNV and CDR2 YYDKDF (reference sequence).

Points on this clone: One end of the junction is discordant with germline, which a read error may explain. The chain uses TRBV7-7 and TRBJ2-5; TRBD1 might be the D (5 bases). CDR1 is SSHAT, CDR2 FNYEAQ, per germline (reference sequence). CDR3 size: 16 residues. The chain's CDR3 is CASSRFGGAEQETQYF. The CDR3 DNA is TGTGCTAGCAGCCGATTCGGTGGGGCAGAGCAAGAGACCCAGTACTTC.

The J gene is TRBJ2-3, the V gene TRBV5-4; 11 nucleotides match TRBD1. V trimming: 4 bases; J trimming: 4 bases; junction bases outside the gene matches: 8. Per the germline V gene, CDR1 is SGHNT and CDR2 is YYREEE (reference sequence). This CDR3 comprises 16 residues. In DNA, the CDR3 is TGTGCCAGCAGCCTAGGGGACAGGGGGATTGCAGATACGCAGTATTTT. It is translated as CASSLGDRGIADTQYF.

This clone has more than one count but fewer than ten. This chain uses TRBV11-2 with TRBJ2-7; 13 bases line up with TRBD2. Germline V lookup: CDR1 SGHAT, CDR2 FQNNGV. CDR3 length: 15 residues. Trimming cost V 8 bases and J 4 bases; bases outside gene matches: 8. CDR3 DNA: TGTGCCAGCTCCGACTTGACTAGCGGGGGGTACGAGCAGTACTTC. It is translated as CASSDLTSGGYEQYF.

This clone was found a few times. This chain links TRBV7-9 with TRBJ1-2; 9 bases match TRBD1. V lost 5 bases to trimming and J lost 4 bases; unmatched junction nucleotides: 5. This CDR3 is 14 amino acids long. The V gene's germline CDR1 is SEHNR and CDR2 FQNEAQ (reference sequence). Written as DNA, the CDR3 is TGTGCCAGCAGCCAGGACAGGGGCTCCTATGGCTACACCTTC. Amino acids: CASSQDRGSYGYTF.

This rearrangement joins TRBV19 to TRBJ2-2; 7 bases are a match to TRBD1. The CDR3 is 14 residues long. CDR1 is LNHDA and CDR2 is SQIVND in the germline V gene (reference sequence). Germline trimming cut 3 bases from V and 6 bases from J; bases unmatched to any gene: 4. For the CDR3, the DNA is TGTGCCAGTAGTATCAACAGGGGAGCCGGGGAGCTGTTTTTT. Its translation: CASSINRGAGELFF.

With regard to this clone: One junction end does not reproduce the germline sequence, and a read error may be involved. V is TRBV7-9 and J is TRBJ1-2, with TRBD1 identical over 9 bases. Germline assignment: CDR1 SEHNR and CDR2 FQNEAQ (reference sequence). The CDR3 has 15 amino acids. Written as DNA, the CDR3 is TGTTCCAGCAGCTTAAGGACAGGGGAGGCCTATGGCTACACCTTC. Translating gives CSSSLRTGEAYGYTF.

This rearrangement joins TRBV19 to TRBJ2-3; D gene uncertain. The germline V and J ends were trimmed by 5 bases and 4 bases, with 10 bases remaining between them. The V gene's germline CDR1 is LNHDA and CDR2 SQIVND (reference sequence). The length of the CDR3 is 13 residues. Here the CDR3 reads CASSLTHPDTQYF. CDR3 DNA: TGTGCCAGTAGTCTAACCCACCCAGATACGCAGTATTTT.

This rearrangement joins TRBV4-1 to TRBJ2-1; 10 nucleotides match TRBD2. V lost 6 bases and J lost 7; bases outside the gene matches: 9. The CDR3 is 15 residues long. Germline CDR1 is MGHRA and CDR2 is YSYEKL. CDR3 sequence: CASRSPSGGPNEQFF. The DNA of the CDR3 is TGCGCCAGCAGATCTCCTAGCGGGGGCCCAAATGAGCAGTTCTTC.

The rearrangement links TRBV4-1 to TRBJ2-5; possibly TRBD2 for D (5 bases). V lost 1 base, J lost 5 bases, and 11 bases lay in between. Per germline, CDR1 MGHRA and CDR2 YSYEKL. CDR3 length: 14 amino acids. CDR3 DNA sequence: TGCGCCAGCAGCCAAGGAGGAGGATGGGAGACCCAGTACTTC. It encodes CASSQGGGWETQYF.

DNA for the CDR3: TGTGCCAGCACCCCGGGACAGGGCGGCACTGAAGCTTTCTTT. Translation gives CASTPGQGGTEAFF. The rearrangement joins TRBV7-9 to TRBJ1-1; 9 bases fit TRBD1. Germline CDR1 and CDR2: SEHNR and FQNEAQ (reference sequence). CDR3 length: 14 residues. V trimming: 7 bases; J trimming: 4 bases; junction bases outside the gene matches: 7.

The chain has TRBV18 and TRBJ2-3; D call uncertain. The germline V gene has CDR1 KGHSH and CDR2 LQKENI. V was pared by 0 bases and J by 1 base, with 5 bases between. The length of the CDR3 is 14 residues. The CDR3 here is CASSPPTRTDTQYF. CDR3 DNA: TGTGCCAGCTCACCACCCACACGCACAGATACGCAGTATTTT.

The gene calls are TRBV7-9 and TRBJ1-2, with D possibly TRBD1 on 6 matching bases. Trimming stripped 3 bases from V and 8 bases from J, with 16 bases between. The CDR3 is 14 amino acids. The germline V gene encodes CDR1 SEHNR and CDR2 FQNEAQ (reference sequence). The chain's CDR3 is CASSFSIDRLGYTF. CDR3 nucleotide sequence: TGTGCCAGCAGCTTCAGTATCGACAGGCTGGGCTACACCTTC.

The rearrangement joins TRBV18 to TRBJ2-7, with a weak D call TRBD2 (6 bases). V was clipped by 7 bases and J by 0 bases, with 13 bases between them. The V gene's germline CDR1 is KGHSH and CDR2 LQKENI. This CDR3 contains 14 residues. The CDR3 DNA reads as TGTGCCAGCTTCCAATACGGGAGCTCCTACGAGCAGTACTTC. Translated: CASFQYGSSYEQYF.

V usage is TRBV7-9 and J usage is TRBJ2-5; 8 bases are a match to TRBD1. The CDR3 extends over 14 amino acids. Germline CDR1 and CDR2: SEHNR and FQNEAQ (reference sequence). Losses at the gene ends were 1 base for V and 5 bases for J; bases not matched to a gene: 3. The CDR3 DNA sequence: TGTGCCAGCAGCTTAGGAACAGGGGGGGAGACCCAGTACTTC. It translates to CASSLGTGGETQYF.

The chain joins TRBV6-5 to TRBJ2-7; D uncertain. The ends were cut back, 0 bases at V and 2 bases at J, with 8 bases in the middle. The CDR3 consists of 14 residues. Germline V lookup: CDR1 MNHEY, CDR2 SVGAGI. This CDR3 reads CASSYSPGPYEQYF. DNA of the CDR3: TGTGCCAGCAGTTACTCGCCGGGTCCCTACGAGCAGTACTTC.